This T cell receptor beta chain was recovered during a study of blood T cell repertoires in COVID-19. Study details: Researchers got acute and convalescent COVID-19 samples from the United States, Italy and Spain. From T cells, B-cell-depleted T cells, or PBMCs came the material, which was cDNA or gDNA.

CDR1 is LGHDT and CDR2 is YNNKEL in the germline V gene (reference sequence). The CDR3 spans 15 residues. V lost 4 bases and J lost 6; bases outside the gene matches: 8. Assay: immunoSEQ multiplex PCR; the TCRdb copy retains only in-frame clones and omits some. The profile shows under 130,000 clones, 82% of them singletons. Only a few counts were recorded for this clone. What was sequenced was peripheral blood. J is TRBJ2-3 and V is TRBV3-1 (or the pseudogene TRBV3-2); 9 bases agree with TRBD2. The receptor was derived from a woman aged 80 or over with acute or convalescent COVID-19. The CDR3 region has the DNA TGTGCCAGCAGCCCCTCCTCGGCGGGAGGGGATACGCAGTATTTT. Its translation: CASSPSSAGGDTQYF.